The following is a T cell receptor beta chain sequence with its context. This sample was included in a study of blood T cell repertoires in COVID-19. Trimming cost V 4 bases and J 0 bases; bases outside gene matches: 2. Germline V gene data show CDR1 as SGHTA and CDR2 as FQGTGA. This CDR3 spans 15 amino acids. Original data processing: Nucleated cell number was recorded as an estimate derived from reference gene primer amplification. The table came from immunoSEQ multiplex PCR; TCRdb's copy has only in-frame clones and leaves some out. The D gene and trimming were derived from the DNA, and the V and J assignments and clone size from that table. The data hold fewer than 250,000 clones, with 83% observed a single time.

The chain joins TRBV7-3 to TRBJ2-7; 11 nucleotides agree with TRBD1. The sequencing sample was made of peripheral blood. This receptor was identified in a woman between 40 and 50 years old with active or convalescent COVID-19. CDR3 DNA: TGTGCCAGCAGCTACGGACAGGGGGCCTCCTACGAGCAGTACTTC. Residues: CASSYGQGASYEQYF.